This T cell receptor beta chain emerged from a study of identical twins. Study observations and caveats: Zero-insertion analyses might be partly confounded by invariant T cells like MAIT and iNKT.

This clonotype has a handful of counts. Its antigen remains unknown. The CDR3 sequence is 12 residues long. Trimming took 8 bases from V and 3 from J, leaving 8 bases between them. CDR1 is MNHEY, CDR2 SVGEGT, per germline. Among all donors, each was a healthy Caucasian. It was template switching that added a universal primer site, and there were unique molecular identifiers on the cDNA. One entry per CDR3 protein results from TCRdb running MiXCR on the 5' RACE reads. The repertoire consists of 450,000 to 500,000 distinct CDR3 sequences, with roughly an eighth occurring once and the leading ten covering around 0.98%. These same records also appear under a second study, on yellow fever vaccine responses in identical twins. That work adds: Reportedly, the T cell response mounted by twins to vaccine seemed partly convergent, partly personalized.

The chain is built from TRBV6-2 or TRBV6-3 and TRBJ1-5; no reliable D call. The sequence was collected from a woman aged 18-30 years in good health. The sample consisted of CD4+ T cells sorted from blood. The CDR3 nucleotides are TGTGCCAGCGGTGTCATCAATCAGCCCCAGCATTTT. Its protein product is CASGVINQPQHF.